This entry lists 22 T cell receptor beta chains sequenced from one sample in a study of blood T cells in healthy people across ages. A second PCR of 7 to 11 cycles used a sample-barcoded 5' primer and a J-beta primer mix. TCRdb fed the 5' RACE reads into MiXCR, producing one record per CDR3 protein. Of 1.5 million to 1.9 million distinct CDR3 sequences in the sample, roughly 43% were seen once. The sequencing sample was made of blood. The origin of the receptors is a woman aged 18-29 years in good health.

This clonotype was detected only a few times. The chain recombines TRBV7-2 with TRBJ2-7; the D gene is possibly TRBD2 (6 bases). Looked up from germline, CDR1 is SGHTA and CDR2 is FQGNSA. V lost 5 bases and J 2 bases, leaving 13 bases between the germline ends. This CDR3 is built from 14 residues. The CDR3 protein is CASSLLSGAYEQYF. CDR3 bases: TGTGCCAGCAGCCTTCTTTCGGGAGCCTACGAGCAGTACTTC.

The chain is built from TRBV5-1 and TRBJ2-7; 9 bases agree with TRBD1. J gave up 2 bases and V 4 bases, and 7 bases lay outside the gene matches. In germline, CDR1 is SGHRS, CDR2 YFSETQ. The CDR3 runs 15 residues. The CDR3 loop reads CASSPGTGFPYEQYF. The CDR3 region has the DNA TGCGCCAGCAGCCCTGGGACAGGGTTCCCCTACGAGCAGTACTTC.

This clonotype was counted between two and nine times. V is TRBV7-2 and J is TRBJ1-6; D is unresolved. Trimming took 3 bases from V and 6 from J, leaving 12 bases between them. The CDR3 length is 15 residues. Germline V gives CDR1 SGHTA, CDR2 FQGNSA. The CDR3, as DNA: TGTGCCAGCAGCTTTGGCAGGCATTCTAATTCACCCCTCCACTTT. As protein: CASSFGRHSNSPLHF.

Concerning this clonotype itself: Compared with germline, one end of the junction differs, possibly owing to a read error. The chain has TRBV28 and TRBJ1-1; 9 positions agree with TRBD1. Per the germline V gene, CDR1 is MDHEN and CDR2 is SYDVKM. This CDR3 has 16 residues. CDR3 bases: TGTGCCGGCAGTTTATTGGACAGGGGCTGGGACACTGAAGCTTTCTTT. Its translation is CAGSLLDRGWDTEAFF. Supplemented by reference TRBV28 and TRBJ1-1, the full variable domain reads DVKVTQSSRYLVKRTGEKVFLECVQDMDHENMFWYRQDPGLGLRLIYFSYDVKMKEKGDIPEGYSVSREKKERFSLILESASTNQTSMYLCAGSLLDRGWDTEAFFGQGTRLTVV.

This clonotype was observed a handful of times. The chain couples TRBV3-1 to TRBJ1-2; D unclear. V lost 1 base and J lost 6, with 18 bases in between. The CDR3 consists of 16 residues. Germline V lookup: CDR1 LGHDT, CDR2 YNNKEL (reference sequence). The CDR3: CASSQGPRAAIDGYTF. The CDR3 DNA sequence: TGTGCCAGCAGCCAAGGACCCCGGGCCGCTATCGATGGCTACACCTTC.

This clonotype was observed a few times. The V call is TRBV7-9, the J call TRBJ1-1, with no clear D. The ends were cut back, 0 bases at V and 6 bases at J, with 11 bases in the middle. Germline-derived CDR1 and CDR2 are SEHNR and FQNEAQ (reference sequence). The CDR3 has 14 amino acids. The CDR3 sequence: CASSLAEGRAEAFF. The CDR3 DNA is TGTGCCAGCAGCTTAGCCGAGGGAAGGGCTGAAGCTTTCTTT.

This chain joins TRBV9 and TRBJ1-2; 10 bases fit TRBD1. This CDR3 comprises 14 residues. V lost 0 bases, J lost 8 bases, and 4 bases stayed unmatched. Germline V gives CDR1 SGDLS, CDR2 YYNGEE. CDR3 in amino acids: CASSVVGQGTGYTF. CDR3 nucleotides: TGTGCCAGCAGCGTAGTGGGACAGGGGACCGGCTACACCTTC.

The rearrangement joins TRBV20-1 to TRBJ1-1; D gene uncertain. The CDR3 contains 14 residues. Looked up from germline, CDR1 is DFQATT and CDR2 is SNEGSKA (reference sequence). V was shortened by 2 bases and J by 1 base, with 11 bases between the two germline ends. The CDR3 loop is CSARTLGSNTEAFF. The CDR3 DNA is TGCAGTGCTAGAACTCTGGGTTCGAACACTGAAGCTTTCTTT.

The chain links TRBV18 to TRBJ2-4; D not resolved. Looked up from germline, CDR1 is KGHSH and CDR2 is LQKENI. The CDR3 covers 16 residues. V lost 1 base to trimming and J lost 1 base, with 11 bases between them. CDR3 DNA sequence: TGTGCCAGCTCACCACTGCCAGCTCCGGCCAAAAACATTCAGTACTTC. Amino acids: CASSPLPAPAKNIQYF.

This chain uses TRBV4-3 with TRBJ1-4; maybe TRBD1 (5 bases). The CDR3 has 15 amino acids. Germline loops: CDR1 LGHNA, CDR2 YSLEER. Trimming shortened V by 0 bases and J by 5 bases, and 10 bases separated the two germline ends. The CDR3 here is CASSQEGLMNEKLFF. Written as DNA, the CDR3 is TGCGCCAGCAGCCAAGAGGGACTGATGAATGAAAAACTGTTTTTT.

A few counts support this clonotype. The chain combines TRBV4-1 with TRBJ2-1; D is unresolved. The V gene lost 0 bases and the J gene lost 3 bases, with 18 bases spanning the gap. There are 18 residues in the CDR3. CDR1 MGHRA and CDR2 YSYEKL come from the germline V gene. The CDR3 loop is CASSQEEADQLIYNEQFF. CDR3 nucleotide sequence: TGCGCCAGCAGCCAAGAGGAAGCCGACCAGCTAATCTACAATGAGCAGTTCTTC.

The rearrangement uses TRBV6-2 or TRBV6-3 and TRBJ2-7, with TRBD1 matching over 7 bases. This CDR3 contains 14 residues. Germline trimming cut 6 bases from V and 3 bases from J; bases unmatched to any gene: 8. From germline, CDR1 is MNHEY and CDR2 SVGEGT. Here the CDR3 DNA reads TGTGCCAGCAGACTCTGGACAGGTAACTACGAGCAGTACTTC. Its protein is CASRLWTGNYEQYF.

The chain employs TRBV25-1 and TRBJ2-7; 8 bases agree with TRBD1. CDR1 and CDR2 from the germline V gene are MGHDK and SYGVNS. Trimming took 3 bases from V and 3 from J; bases not matched to a gene: 4. This CDR3 comprises 14 residues. The CDR3 loop reads CASSDCGQGYEQYF. CDR3 sequence (DNA): TGTGCCAGCAGTGATTGCGGACAGGGCTACGAGCAGTACTTC.

V and J are TRBV20-1 and TRBJ2-1, with D unresolved. Germline V gene sequence: CDR1 DFQATT, CDR2 SNEGSKA (reference sequence). The CDR3 is made up of 11 amino acids. Trimming cost V 0 bases and J 9 bases, with 6 bases left between them. DNA of the CDR3: TGCAGTGCTAGAGATAGTAGTGAGCAGTTCTTC. Encoded protein: CSARDSSEQFF.

This chain links TRBV20-1 with TRBJ2-5; D is ambiguous. The last part of the DNA fits TRBJ2-4 better; the J call may be wrong. This CDR3 has 14 amino acids. Germline lookup yields CDR1 DFQATT and CDR2 SNEGSKA (reference sequence). This CDR3 reads CSAPVPLAKNIQYF. For the CDR3, the DNA is TGCAGTGCTCCCGTTCCACTAGCCAAAAACATTCAGTACTTC.

The V gene is TRBV7-2, the J gene TRBJ2-1, with TRBD2 identical over 11 bases. V gave up 5 bases and J gave up 0 bases; unmatched junction bases: 9. Germline CDR1 reads SGHTA; CDR2 reads FQGNSA. The CDR3 sequence is 18 residues long. The CDR3 DNA follows: TGTGCCAGCAGCCGCCTGGCTAGCGGGGGGACCTCCTACAATGAGCAGTTCTTC. Translation gives CASSRLASGGTSYNEQFF.

This rearrangement joins TRBV6-5 to TRBJ2-4; 7 bases line up with TRBD1. In germline, CDR1 is MNHEY, CDR2 SVGAGI. V was pared by 3 bases and J by 13 bases, with 15 bases of the junction left unmatched. There are 15 residues in the CDR3. The CDR3 DNA follows: TGTGCCAGCAGTTATTCAGGACAGGTACACAAGGAGCAGTACTTC. Its translation: CASSYSGQVHKEQYF.

The chain combines TRBV28 with TRBJ1-1; a weak D match, TRBD1 (6 bases). The V end was cut by 9 bases, the J end by 3 bases, with 14 bases between. This CDR3 has 13 residues. Per the germline V gene, CDR1 is MDHEN and CDR2 is SYDVKM. The CDR3 here is CASQGLVDTEAFF. The CDR3 DNA follows: TGTGCCAGTCAGGGGTTGGTGGACACTGAAGCTTTCTTT.

The V gene is TRBV3-1, the J gene TRBJ2-2, with TRBD1 matching 9 bases. The CDR3 spans 15 residues. Germline CDR1 is LGHDT and CDR2 is YNNKEL (reference sequence). With 0 bases clipped from V and 6 bases from J, the junction kept 2 bases outside the gene matches. CDR3: CASSQDNRGPGELFF. CDR3 nucleotide sequence: TGTGCCAGCAGCCAAGATAACAGGGGGCCCGGGGAGCTGTTTTTT.

V and J are TRBV5-1 and TRBJ2-3; possible D gene TRBD2, 5 bases. The ends were cut back, 2 bases at V and 3 bases at J, with 13 bases in the middle. There are 15 residues in the CDR3. The germline V gene encodes CDR1 SGHRS and CDR2 YFSETQ. The CDR3 sequence is CASSFGLTTTDTQYF. For the CDR3, the DNA is TGCGCCAGCAGCTTTGGACTCACCACGACAGATACGCAGTATTTT.

V is TRBV7-2 and J is TRBJ1-5; D uncertain. This CDR3 has 14 amino acids. Trimming removed 1 base at V and 3 bases at J, with 7 bases between. Germline values: CDR1 SGHTA, CDR2 FQGNSA. CDR3 protein: CASSLELINQPQHF. The CDR3, as DNA: TGTGCCAGCAGCTTAGAACTGATCAATCAGCCCCAGCATTTT.

The gene calls are TRBV29-1 and TRBJ2-1; D uncertain. The germline V gene encodes CDR1 SQVTM and CDR2 ANQGSEA. The CDR3 runs 14 residues. The ends were cut back, 6 bases at V and 3 bases at J, with 15 bases in the middle. The CDR3 here is CSVHLRNSYNEQFF. CDR3 DNA sequence: TGCAGCGTCCACCTCCGGAACAGCTACAATGAGCAGTTCTTC.